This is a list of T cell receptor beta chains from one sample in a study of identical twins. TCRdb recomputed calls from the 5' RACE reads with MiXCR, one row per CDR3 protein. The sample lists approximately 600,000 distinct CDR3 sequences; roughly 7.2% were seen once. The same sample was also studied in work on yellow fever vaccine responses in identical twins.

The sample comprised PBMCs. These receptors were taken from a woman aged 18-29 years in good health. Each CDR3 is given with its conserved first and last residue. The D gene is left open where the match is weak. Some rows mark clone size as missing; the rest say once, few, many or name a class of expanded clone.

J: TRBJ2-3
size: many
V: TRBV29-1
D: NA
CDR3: CSVEAAGRDTQYF
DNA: TGCAGCGTTGAAGCCGCAGGGAGGGATACGCAGTATTTT

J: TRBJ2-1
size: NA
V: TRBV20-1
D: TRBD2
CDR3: CSVLTSGRVGEQFF
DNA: TGCAGTGTTCTGACTAGCGGGAGGGTTGGTGAGCAGTTCTTC

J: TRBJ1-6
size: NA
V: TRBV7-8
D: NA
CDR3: CASGSVPGESNSPLHF
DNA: TGTGCCAGCGGCTCAGTACCAGGGGAATCCAATTCACCCCTCCACTTT

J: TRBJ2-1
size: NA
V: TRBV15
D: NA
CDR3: CATSRGGGTSSYNEQFF
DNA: TGTGCCACCAGCAGAGGTGGCGGGACGAGCTCCTACAATGAGCAGTTCTTC

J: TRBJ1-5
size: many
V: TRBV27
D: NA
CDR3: CASRPGHLQPQHF
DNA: TGTGCCAGCAGGCCGGGACACTTGCAGCCCCAGCATTTT

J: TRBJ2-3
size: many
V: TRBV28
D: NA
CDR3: CASSLPEAASTDTQYF
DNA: TGTGCCAGCAGTTTGCCTGAGGCGGCTAGCACAGATACGCAGTATTTT

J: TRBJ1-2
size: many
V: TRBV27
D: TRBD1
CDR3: CASRTGVYGYGYTF
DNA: TGTGCCAGCAGGACAGGGGTTTATGGCTATGGCTACACCTTC

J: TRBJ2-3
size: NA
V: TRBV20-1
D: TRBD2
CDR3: CCARDRVAGSTDTQYF
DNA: TGCTGTGCTAGAGATCGGGTAGCGGGGAGCACAGATACGCAGTATTTT

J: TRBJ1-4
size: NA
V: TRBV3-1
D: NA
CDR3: CASSQDSPGVVNEKLFF
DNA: TGTGCCAGCAGCCAAGATTCCCCAGGGGTAGTTAATGAAAAACTGTTTTTT

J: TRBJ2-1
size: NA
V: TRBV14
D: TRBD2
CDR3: CASSHLAVSSYNEQFF
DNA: TGTGCCAGCAGCCACCTAGCGGTGAGCTCCTACAATGAGCAGTTCTTC

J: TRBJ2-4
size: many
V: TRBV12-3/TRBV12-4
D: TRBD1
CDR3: CASRPGGTAKNIQYF
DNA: TGTGCCAGCAGGCCAGGGGGCACGGCCAAAAACATTCAGTACTTC

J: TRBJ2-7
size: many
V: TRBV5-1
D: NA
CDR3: CASRRPSSYEQYF
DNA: TGCGCCAGCCGGCGGCCTAGCTCCTACGAGCAGTACTTC

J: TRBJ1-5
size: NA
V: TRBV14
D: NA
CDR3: CASSQFQNQPQHF
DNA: TGTGCCAGCAGCCAATTTCAGAATCAGCCCCAGCATTTT

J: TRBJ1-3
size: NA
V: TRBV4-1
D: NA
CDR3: CASSQLSGVTGNTIYF
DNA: TGCGCCAGCAGCCAATTGAGCGGGGTCACTGGAAACACCATATATTTT

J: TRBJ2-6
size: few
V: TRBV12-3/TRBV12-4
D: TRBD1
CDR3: CASRRQGGSSGANVLTF
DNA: TGTGCCAGCAGACGACAGGGGGGATCCTCTGGGGCCAACGTCCTGACTTTC